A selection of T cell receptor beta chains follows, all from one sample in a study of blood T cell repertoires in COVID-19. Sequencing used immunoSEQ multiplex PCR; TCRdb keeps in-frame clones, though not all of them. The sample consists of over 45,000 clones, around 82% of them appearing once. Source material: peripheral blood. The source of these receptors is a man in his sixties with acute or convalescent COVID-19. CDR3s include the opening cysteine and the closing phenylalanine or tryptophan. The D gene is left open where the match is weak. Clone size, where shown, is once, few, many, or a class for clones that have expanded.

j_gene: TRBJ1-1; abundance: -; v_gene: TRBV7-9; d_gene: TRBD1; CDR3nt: TGTGCCAGCAGCCCCAGACAGGGGATGAGGAACACTGAAGCTTTCTTT; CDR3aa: CASSPRQGMRNTEAFF
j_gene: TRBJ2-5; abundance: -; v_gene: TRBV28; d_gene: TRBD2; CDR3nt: TGTGCCAGCAGTTTAGCGGGGGGGCCGGGAGAGACCCAGTACTTC; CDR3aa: CASSLAGGPGETQYF
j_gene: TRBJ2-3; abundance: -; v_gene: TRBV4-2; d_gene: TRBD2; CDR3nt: TGTGCCAGCAGCCCGTCAGCGGGGATGAGCACAGATACGCAGTATTTT; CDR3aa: CASSPSAGMSTDTQYF
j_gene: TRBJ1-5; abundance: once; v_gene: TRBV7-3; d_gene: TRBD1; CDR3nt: TGTGCCAGCAGTTCCCCCCAGGGGGCGGTGATAAGGAGGAATCTATCAGCCCAGCATTTT; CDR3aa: CASSSPQGAVIRRNLSAQHF
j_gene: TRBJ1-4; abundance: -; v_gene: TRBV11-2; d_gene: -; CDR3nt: TGTGCCAGCAGCCGCGATGGCATCCGGGGACTGTTTTTT; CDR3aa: CASSRDGIRGLFF
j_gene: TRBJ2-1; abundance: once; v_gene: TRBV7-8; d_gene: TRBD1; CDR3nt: TGTGCCAGCAGCCAACAGGGGAGAGAATACAATGAGCAGTTCTTC; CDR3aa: CASSQQGREYNEQFF
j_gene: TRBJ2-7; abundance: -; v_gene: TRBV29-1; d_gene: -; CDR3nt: TGCAGCGTTGAAAGGGGCTACGAGCAGTACTTC; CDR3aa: CSVERGYEQYF
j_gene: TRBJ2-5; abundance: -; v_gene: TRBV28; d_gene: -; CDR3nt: TGTGCCAGCAGCCTCCAAGGGGGGGGCCGAGAAGAGACCCAGTACTTC; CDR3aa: CASSLQGGGREETQYF
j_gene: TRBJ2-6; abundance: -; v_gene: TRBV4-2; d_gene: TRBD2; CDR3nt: TGTGCCAGCAGCCAAGAAGGGCTAGCGGGGGCCTTCTCTGGGGCCAACGTCCTGACTTTC; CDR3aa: CASSQEGLAGAFSGANVLTF
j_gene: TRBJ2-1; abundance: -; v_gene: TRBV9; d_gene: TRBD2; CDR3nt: TGTGCCAGTACCCGGGGACTAGCGGAGTACAATGAGCAGTTCTTC; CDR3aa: CASTRGLAEYNEQFF
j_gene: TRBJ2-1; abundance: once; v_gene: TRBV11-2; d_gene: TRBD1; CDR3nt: TGTGCCAGCAGCCGGGCCTGGGACAGGTACAGCTCCTACAATGAGCAGTTCTTC; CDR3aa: CASSRAWDRYSSYNEQFF
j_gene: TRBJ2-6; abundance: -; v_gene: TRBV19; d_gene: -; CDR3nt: TGTGCCAGTAGTATTTTTTCAGGGTCTGGGGCCAACGTCCTGACTTTC; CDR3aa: CASSIFSGSGANVLTF
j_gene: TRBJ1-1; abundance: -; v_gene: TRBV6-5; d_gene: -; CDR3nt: TGTGCCAGCAGTTACGGGGGGAGGAACACTGAAGCTTTCTTT; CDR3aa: CASSYGGRNTEAFF
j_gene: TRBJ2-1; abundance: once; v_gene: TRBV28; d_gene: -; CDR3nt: TGTGCCAGCAGTTTGTACAGGGCAGTCCCTAATGCCTACAATGAGCAGTTCTTC; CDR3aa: CASSLYRAVPNAYNEQFF
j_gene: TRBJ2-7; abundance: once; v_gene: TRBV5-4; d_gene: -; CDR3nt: TGTGCCAGCAGCTTAACAGGGACCTCAGGAGAGCAGTACTTC; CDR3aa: CASSLTGTSGEQYF
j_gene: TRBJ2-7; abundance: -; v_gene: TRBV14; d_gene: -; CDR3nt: TGTGCCAGCAGCCAAGGAGACGGACACTATCCCTACGAGCAGTACTTC; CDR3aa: CASSQGDGHYPYEQYF
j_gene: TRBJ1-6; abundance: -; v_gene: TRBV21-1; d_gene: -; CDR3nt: TGTGCCAGCAGCAAATGTGGGTGTGGCAGGGGGTCTGGTTCACCCCTCCACTTT; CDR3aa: CASSKCGCGRGSGSPLHF
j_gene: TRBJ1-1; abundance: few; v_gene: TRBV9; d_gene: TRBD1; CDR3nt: TGTGCCAGCAGCCCGAGACAGGGGGCGCAAACTGAAGCTTTCTTT; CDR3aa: CASSPRQGAQTEAFF
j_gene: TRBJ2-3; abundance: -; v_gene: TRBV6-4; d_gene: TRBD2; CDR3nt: TGTGCCAGCAGTCCAACTGGGCGGGGGGGCACAGATACGCAGTATTTT; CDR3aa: CASSPTGRGGTDTQYF
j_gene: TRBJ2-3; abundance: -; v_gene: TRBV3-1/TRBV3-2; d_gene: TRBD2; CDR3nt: TGTGCCAGCAGCCAAGATAGAGTAGCGGGGGCACATACGCAGTATTTT; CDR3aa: CASSQDRVAGAHTQYF
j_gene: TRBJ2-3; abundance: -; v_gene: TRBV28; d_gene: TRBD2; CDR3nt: TGTGCCAGCAGTTTATGGGGTAGCGGGGGGGCAGGAGATACGCAGTATTTT; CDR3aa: CASSLWGSGGAGDTQYF
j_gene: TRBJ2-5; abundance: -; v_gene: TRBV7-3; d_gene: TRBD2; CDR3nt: TGTGCCAGCAGCTTAACGGGGGCGCCTAGCGGGGGCCAAGAGACCCAGTACTTC; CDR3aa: CASSLTGAPSGGQETQYF